These T cell receptor beta chains were read from a single sample in a study of CD8+CD57+ T cells in acquired aplastic anemia. TCRdb re-called the reads with MiXCR, one entry per CDR3 protein. In the table there are around 160,000 distinct CDR3 sequences, around 48% of which are singletons. The sequenced material came from sorted CD4+, CD8+, or CD8+CD57+ T cells (not recorded which) from PBMCs. The origin of the receptors is a human donor with aplastic anemia. Each CDR3 is given with its conserved first and last residue. The D gene is left open where the match is weak. Some rows mark clone size as missing; the rest say once, few, many or name a class of expanded clone.

cdr3_aa cdr3_nt j_call cdr3_length clone_size v_call d_call
CASRGQGSGDQPQHF TGTGCCAGCAGAGGACAGGGGAGCGGGGATCAGCCCCAGCATTTT TRBJ1-5 15 . TRBV3-1 TRBD1
CATSENVDEQFF TGTGCCACCAGTGAAAACGTGGATGAGCAGTTCTTC TRBJ2-1 12 few TRBV24-1 .
CASSPPAANYGYTF TGTGCCAGCAGCCCCCCCGCAGCTAACTATGGCTACACCTTC TRBJ1-2 14 many TRBV7-2 .
CASGLYRTGRSGNTIYF TGTGCTAGTGGTTTGTACCGGACAGGCCGCTCTGGAAACACCATATATTTT TRBJ1-3 17 . TRBV12-5 TRBD1
CSARGEGNPPLHF TGCAGTGCTAGAGGGGAGGGAAATCCACCCCTCCACTTT TRBJ1-6 13 . TRBV20-1 .
CASSLGRAPTYEQYF TGTGCCAGCAGCTTGGGGCGCGCGCCCACCTACGAGCAGTACTTC TRBJ2-7 15 many TRBV5-8 .
CASSLDGQGSYEQYF TGCGCCAGCAGCTTGGACGGACAGGGCTCCTACGAGCAGTACTTC TRBJ2-7 15 . TRBV5-1 TRBD1
CASSLDRGTSPLHF TGCGCCAGCAGCCTCGACAGGGGGACTTCACCCCTCCACTTT TRBJ1-6 14 . TRBV4-3 TRBD1
CATDLSGTRTDTQYF TGTGCCACCGACCTATCCGGAACCCGCACAGATACGCAGTATTTT TRBJ2-3 15 . TRBV24-1 .
CSVDRSEHEQETQYF TGCAGCGTTGATCGGTCAGAGCATGAACAAGAGACCCAGTACTTC TRBJ2-5 15 . TRBV29-1 .
CASSLWDQETQYF TGCGCCAGCAGCTTGTGGGACCAAGAGACCCAGTACTTC TRBJ2-5 13 many TRBV5-1 .
CASTTGETQYF TGTGCCAGCACGACGGGAGAGACCCAGTACTTC TRBJ2-5 11 many TRBV6-1 .
CASSLAPGTGTYEQYF TGCGCCAGCAGCTTGGCACCCGGGACAGGGACCTACGAGCAGTACTTC TRBJ2-7 16 many TRBV5-1 TRBD1
CSVGRDGGTGELFF TGCAGCGTTGGTCGGGACGGGGGCACCGGGGAGCTGTTTTTT TRBJ2-2 14 once TRBV29-1 .
CASRSGPAYEQYF TGTGCCAGCAGAAGCGGACCTGCCTACGAGCAGTACTTC TRBJ2-7 13 many TRBV6-2/TRBV6-3 .
CASSSPGAQETQYF TGTGCCAGCAGCTCCCCCGGTGCTCAAGAGACCCAGTACTTC TRBJ2-5 14 . TRBV7-6 .
CASSDRASSGRYEQYF TGTGCCAGCAGTGATCGAGCGTCTAGCGGGAGATACGAGCAGTACTTC TRBJ2-7 16 . TRBV25-1 TRBD2
CAWSREFTGELFF TGTGCCTGGAGTAGAGAGTTCACCGGGGAGCTGTTTTTT TRBJ2-2 13 . TRBV30 .
CASRTDRDGYTF TGTGCCAGTAGAACAGACAGGGACGGCTACACCTTC TRBJ1-2 12 few TRBV19 TRBD1
CASSEVTGEGYTF TGTGCCAGCAGTGAAGTAACAGGGGAGGGCTACACCTTC TRBJ1-2 13 . TRBV6-1 TRBD1
CASSYSGITNEQFF TGTGCCAGCAGTTATTCCGGGATAACCAATGAGCAGTTCTTC TRBJ2-1 14 . TRBV6-2/TRBV6-3 .
CASSEGRTGDLNTEAFF TGTGCCAGCAGTGAAGGGAGGACAGGGGACTTGAACACTGAAGCTTTCTTT TRBJ1-1 17 . TRBV25-1 TRBD1
CASSLDPPRDEQYF TGTGCCAGCAGTTTAGACCCCCCAAGGGACGAGCAGTACTTC TRBJ2-7 14 many TRBV28 .
CASSYLDGDYGYTF TGTGCCAGCAGTTACCTGGACGGCGACTATGGCTACACCTTC TRBJ1-2 14 . TRBV28 .
CAISGQGVQAMADTQYF TGTGCCATCAGTGGCCAAGGCGTGCAGGCCATGGCAGATACGCAGTATTTT TRBJ2-3 17 . TRBV10-3 .
CASRPLGNSPLHF TGTGCCAGCAGGCCCCTGGGAAATTCACCCCTCCACTTT TRBJ1-6 13 . TRBV25-1 .
CSVDLGLARNEQFF TGCAGCGTTGATCTCGGACTAGCGCGCAATGAGCAGTTCTTC TRBJ2-1 14 . TRBV29-1 TRBD2
CASIRDDMSTEAFF TGTGCCAGCATCAGGGATGACATGAGCACTGAAGCTTTCTTT TRBJ1-1 14 many TRBV7-8 .
CASSVGGTNSPLHF TGTGCCAGCAGCGTAGGTGGGACCAATTCACCCCTCCACTTT TRBJ1-6 14 many TRBV9 .
CASSARDRVTEAFF TGTGCCAGTAGTGCTCGAGACAGGGTCACTGAAGCTTTCTTT TRBJ1-1 14 . TRBV19 TRBD1
CASREQNTGELFF TGTGCCAGCAGAGAGCAGAACACCGGGGAGCTGTTTTTT TRBJ2-2 13 many TRBV6-4 .
CAWTAWRDTEAFF TGTGCCTGGACTGCCTGGCGGGACACTGAAGCTTTCTTT TRBJ1-1 13 . TRBV30 .
CASSLSGPGYEQYF TGTGCCAGCAGCTTATCCGGGCCTGGCTACGAGCAGTACTTC TRBJ2-7 14 once TRBV11-3 .
CASSRGRYYEQYF TGTGCCAGTAGCCGCGGGAGGTACTACGAGCAGTACTTC TRBJ2-7 13 many TRBV28 TRBD2
CAISESNREIVYGYTF TGTGCCATCAGTGAGTCCAACAGGGAGATAGTCTATGGCTACACCTTC TRBJ1-2 16 . TRBV10-3 .
CASSEWGKNQPQHF TGCGCCAGCAGTGAGTGGGGGAAGAATCAGCCCCAGCATTTT TRBJ1-5 14 . TRBV10-1 .
CASSLQLAGGGARVEREQFF TGTGCCAGCAGCCTTCAACTAGCGGGAGGGGGGGCTAGGGTGGAGCGCGAGCAGTTCTTC TRBJ2-1 20 . TRBV14 TRBD2
CASRGTDPSYEQYF TGCGCCAGCAGGGGGACAGACCCTTCCTACGAGCAGTACTTC TRBJ2-7 14 . TRBV10-1 TRBD1
CASSQLAAYNEQFF TGTGCCAGCAGCCAACTAGCGGCCTACAATGAGCAGTTCTTC TRBJ2-1 14 once TRBV7-8 TRBD2
CSAREPGGAEQYF TGCAGTGCTAGGGAGCCAGGGGGGGCCGAGCAGTACTTC TRBJ2-7 13 many TRBV20-1 .
CATSVGSDTQYF TGTGCCACCAGCGTAGGGTCAGATACGCAGTATTTT TRBJ2-3 12 . TRBV15 .
CASSLAGIRGNIQYF TGTGCCAGCAGCTTGGCCGGGATCCGTGGTAACATTCAGTACTTC TRBJ2-4 15 . TRBV5-6 .
CASRTGGSPLHF TGTGCCAGTAGGACGGGGGGCTCACCCCTCCACTTT TRBJ1-6 12 few TRBV2 .